The rows below give T cell receptor beta chains drawn from one sample of a study of persistence of HIV-infected CD4 T cells. Antigens of these TCRs are unknown. Sequencing was performed with immunoSEQ multiplex PCR; in TCRdb, only in-frame clones are kept and a portion is missing. Of under 7,000 clones listed, less than 70% are singletons. The starting material was CD4+ T cells sorted from PBMCs after roughly 20-hour stimulation, obtained from a patient who received antiretroviral therapy. These receptors were collected from an adult man with HIV who was CMV-seropositive. Both conserved end residues are part of each CDR3. Fields, in order: J gene, clone size, V gene, D gene, CDR3 protein, CDR3 DNA. A D gene is named only where the DNA matches it firmly. Expanded clones are given a class, and other clones once, few, many or no size at all.

J gene: TRBJ2-2
clone size: few
V gene: TRBV7-9
D gene: NA
CDR3 protein: CASSRDSLTGELFF
CDR3 DNA: TGTGCCAGCAGCCGGGACTCCTTGACCGGGGAGCTGTTTTTT

J gene: TRBJ2-2
clone size: NA
V gene: TRBV24-1
D gene: NA
CDR3 protein: CATSDSGRQTGELFF
CDR3 DNA: TGTGCCACCAGTGACTCGGGACGTCAGACCGGGGAGCTGTTTTTT

J gene: TRBJ1-1
clone size: medium-sized
V gene: TRBV5-1
D gene: NA
CDR3 protein: CASSSKHGTRMNTEAFF
CDR3 DNA: TGCGCCAGCAGCTCGAAACACGGGACAAGGATGAACACTGAAGCTTTCTTT

J gene: TRBJ2-5
clone size: few
V gene: TRBV27
D gene: TRBD1
CDR3 protein: CASSPGQVTETQYF
CDR3 DNA: TGTGCCAGCAGCCCAGGACAGGTAACGGAGACCCAGTACTTC

J gene: TRBJ2-7
clone size: NA
V gene: TRBV30
D gene: NA
CDR3 protein: CAWSVLQSSSYEQYF
CDR3 DNA: TGTGCCTGGAGTGTCTTACAGTCTAGCTCCTACGAGCAGTACTTC

J gene: TRBJ2-3
clone size: NA
V gene: TRBV6-5
D gene: NA
CDR3 protein: CASSYRGDTQYF
CDR3 DNA: TGTGCCAGCAGTTACAGGGGAGATACGCAGTATTTT

J gene: TRBJ1-1
clone size: once
V gene: TRBV5-1
D gene: NA
CDR3 protein: CASSLDTTNTEAFF
CDR3 DNA: TGCGCCAGCAGCTTGGACACAACGAACACTGAAGCTTTCTTT

J gene: TRBJ1-2
clone size: NA
V gene: TRBV2
D gene: NA
CDR3 protein: CASSFMKDYGYTF
CDR3 DNA: TGTGCCAGCAGTTTTATGAAGGACTATGGCTACACCTTC

J gene: TRBJ2-7
clone size: medium-sized
V gene: TRBV5-4
D gene: TRBD2
CDR3 protein: CASSRGGGSSYEQYF
CDR3 DNA: TGTGCCAGCAGCCGCGGGGGGGGTTCGTCCTACGAGCAGTACTTC

J gene: TRBJ2-3
clone size: NA
V gene: TRBV28
D gene: NA
CDR3 protein: CASGEVGPTDTQYF
CDR3 DNA: TGTGCCAGCGGGGAGGTGGGCCCCACAGATACGCAGTATTTT

J gene: TRBJ1-1
clone size: NA
V gene: TRBV7-9
D gene: TRBD1
CDR3 protein: CASSLQGMNTEAFF
CDR3 DNA: TGTGCCAGCAGCCTACAGGGGATGAACACTGAAGCTTTCTTT

J gene: TRBJ2-7
clone size: NA
V gene: TRBV5-1
D gene: NA
CDR3 protein: CASRPGSTDEQYF
CDR3 DNA: TGCGCCAGCAGGCCGGGAAGTACGGACGAGCAGTACTTC

J gene: TRBJ2-3
clone size: few
V gene: TRBV5-1
D gene: NA
CDR3 protein: CASSLSGGGDTDTQYF
CDR3 DNA: TGCGCCAGCAGCTTGTCCGGTGGTGGGGACACAGATACGCAGTATTTT

J gene: TRBJ2-3
clone size: NA
V gene: TRBV5-4
D gene: NA
CDR3 protein: CASTPGPHTDTQYF
CDR3 DNA: TGTGCCAGCACCCCGGGGCCACACACAGATACGCAGTATTTT

J gene: TRBJ2-1
clone size: NA
V gene: TRBV6-5
D gene: NA
CDR3 protein: CASSYDRGTYNEQFF
CDR3 DNA: TGTGCCAGCAGTTACGACAGAGGAACCTACAATGAGCAGTTCTTC

J gene: TRBJ2-7
clone size: few
V gene: TRBV4-3
D gene: NA
CDR3 protein: CASSPDKGSFEQYF
CDR3 DNA: TGCGCCAGCAGCCCCGACAAGGGATCATTCGAGCAGTACTTC

J gene: TRBJ1-1
clone size: NA
V gene: TRBV5-5
D gene: TRBD1
CDR3 protein: CASSSNRRGGTEAFF
CDR3 DNA: TGTGCCAGCAGCTCAAACCGCAGGGGGGGCACTGAAGCTTTCTTT

J gene: TRBJ1-2
clone size: few
V gene: TRBV13
D gene: NA
CDR3 protein: CASSLRGGRASGAGYTF
CDR3 DNA: TGTGCCAGCAGCTTACGGGGGGGCCGGGCGAGCGGCGCAGGCTACACCTTC

J gene: TRBJ1-2
clone size: NA
V gene: TRBV3-1/TRBV3-2
D gene: NA
CDR3 protein: CASSQGTSPSYTF
CDR3 DNA: TGTGCCAGCAGCCAAGGGACATCTCCTTCCTACACCTTC

J gene: TRBJ2-5
clone size: NA
V gene: TRBV19
D gene: TRBD2
CDR3 protein: CASSPKGLAGQETQYF
CDR3 DNA: TGTGCCAGTAGTCCGAAGGGACTAGCGGGGCAAGAGACCCAGTACTTC

J gene: TRBJ1-5
clone size: NA
V gene: TRBV19
D gene: NA
CDR3 protein: CASSLYHLLYNQPQHF
CDR3 DNA: TGTGCCAGTAGTCTTTACCACTTGCTCTACAATCAGCCCCAGCATTTT

J gene: TRBJ2-7
clone size: NA
V gene: TRBV6-2/TRBV6-3
D gene: NA
CDR3 protein: CASSYSRGNEQYF
CDR3 DNA: TGTGCCAGCAGTTACTCGCGAGGGAACGAGCAGTACTTC

J gene: TRBJ1-4
clone size: NA
V gene: TRBV16
D gene: TRBD1
CDR3 protein: CASSPERDRSTNEKLFF
CDR3 DNA: TGTGCCAGCAGCCCAGAACGGGACAGGTCAACTAATGAAAAACTGTTTTTT

J gene: TRBJ2-2
clone size: NA
V gene: TRBV6-2/TRBV6-3
D gene: NA
CDR3 protein: CASSYSPGELFF
CDR3 DNA: TGTGCCAGCAGTTACTCCCCCGGGGAGCTGTTTTTT

J gene: TRBJ2-5
clone size: NA
V gene: TRBV7-2
D gene: NA
CDR3 protein: CASSLDWGQETQYF
CDR3 DNA: TGTGCCAGCAGCTTGGATTGGGGGCAAGAGACCCAGTACTTC

J gene: TRBJ1-6
clone size: NA
V gene: TRBV9
D gene: NA
CDR3 protein: CASSVVGADSPLHF
CDR3 DNA: TGTGCCAGCAGCGTAGTGGGGGCCGATTCACCCCTCCACTTT

J gene: TRBJ2-7
clone size: NA
V gene: TRBV7-6
D gene: NA
CDR3 protein: CASSRRQGNEQYF
CDR3 DNA: TGTGCCAGCAGCAGGAGGCAGGGGAACGAGCAGTACTTC

J gene: TRBJ1-2
clone size: NA
V gene: TRBV12-5
D gene: NA
CDR3 protein: CASGSQISTYGYTF
CDR3 DNA: TGTGCTAGTGGTTCTCAGATAAGTACCTATGGCTACACCTTC